This TCR beta chain derives from a study of metastatic and nonmetastatic thyroid tumors. The wider study: The authors compared repertoires across blood and tumor or nodule tissue from malignant and benign thyroid patients.

Germline CDR1 MNHNS, CDR2 SASEGT. The J segment lost 7 bases and the V segment lost 6 bases, leaving 7 bases of the junction unmatched. The CDR3 totals 15 residues. Thyroid surgery was performed in patients who had received no treatment beforehand. Points from the study as a whole: Versus benign nodules, malignant thyroid tumors reportedly had significantly higher TCR beta diversity, in blood and tumor.

This clone turned up a few times. The target antigen is unknown. How the authors handled the data: Clinicopathological groups differed in CDR3, with these differences serving to build a distant-metastasis classifier for papillary thyroid cancer. TCRdb reanalyzed the PCR reads via MiXCR. The V and J calls reflect TCRdb's pipeline rather than the authors' work. The data hold 60,000 to 85,000 clones, with more than 15% observed a single time. V is TRBV6-1 and J is TRBJ1-6; the match to TRBD1 covers 9 bases. The clonotype comes from a female donor with papillary thyroid cancer or a benign thyroid nodule (not recorded which). Some clones in this sample may be carry-over from other donors' samples. Sample: blood. This CDR3 is CASSRGTGRNSPLHF. CDR3 bases: TGTGCCAGCAGCCGCGGGACAGGGCGGAATTCACCCCTCCACTTT.